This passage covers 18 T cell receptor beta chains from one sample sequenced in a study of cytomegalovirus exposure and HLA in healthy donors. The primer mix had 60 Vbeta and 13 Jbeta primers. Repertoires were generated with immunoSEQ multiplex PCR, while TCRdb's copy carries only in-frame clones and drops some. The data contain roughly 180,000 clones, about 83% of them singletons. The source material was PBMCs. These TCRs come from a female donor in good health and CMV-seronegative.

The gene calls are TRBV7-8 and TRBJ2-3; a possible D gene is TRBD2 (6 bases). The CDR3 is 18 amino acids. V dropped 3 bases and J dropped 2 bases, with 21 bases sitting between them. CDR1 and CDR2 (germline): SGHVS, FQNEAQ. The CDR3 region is CASSFILRTTVYTDTQYF. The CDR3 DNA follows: TGTGCCAGCAGCTTCATACTTCGGACTACCGTTTACACAGATACGCAGTATTTT.

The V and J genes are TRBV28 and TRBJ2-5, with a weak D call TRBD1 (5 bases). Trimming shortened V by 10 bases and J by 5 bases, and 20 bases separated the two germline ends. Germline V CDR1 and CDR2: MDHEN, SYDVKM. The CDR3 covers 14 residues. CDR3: CATELMQGEETQYF. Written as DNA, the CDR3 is TGTGCCACCGAACTGATGCAGGGTGAGGAGACCCAGTACTTC.

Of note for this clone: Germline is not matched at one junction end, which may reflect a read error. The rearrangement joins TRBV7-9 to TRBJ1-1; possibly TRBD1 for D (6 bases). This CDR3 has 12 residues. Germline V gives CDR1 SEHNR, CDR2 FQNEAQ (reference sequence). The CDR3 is CSSSFRTAEAFF. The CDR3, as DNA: TGTTCCAGCAGTTTCAGGACAGCTGAAGCTTTCTTT. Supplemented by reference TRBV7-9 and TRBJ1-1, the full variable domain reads DTGVSQNPRHKITKRGQNVTFRCDPISEHNRLYWYRQTLGQGPEFLTYFQNEAQLEKSRLLSDRFSAERPKGSFSTLEIQRTEQGDSAMYLCSSSFRTAEAFFGQGTRLTVV.

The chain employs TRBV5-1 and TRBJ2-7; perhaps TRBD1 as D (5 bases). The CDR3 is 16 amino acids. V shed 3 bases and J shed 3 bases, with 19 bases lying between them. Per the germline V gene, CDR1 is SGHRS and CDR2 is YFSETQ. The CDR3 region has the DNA TGCGCCAGCAGCTCCGGTGGGGCAGGGAACGGCTACGAGCAGTACTTC. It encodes CASSSGGAGNGYEQYF.

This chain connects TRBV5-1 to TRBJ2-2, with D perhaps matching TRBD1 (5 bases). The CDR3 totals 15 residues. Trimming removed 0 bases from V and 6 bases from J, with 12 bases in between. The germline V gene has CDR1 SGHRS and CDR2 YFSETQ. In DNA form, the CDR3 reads TGCGCCAGCAGCTTGGCCCTTGGCAGGGCCGGGGAGCTGTTTTTT. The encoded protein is CASSLALGRAGELFF.

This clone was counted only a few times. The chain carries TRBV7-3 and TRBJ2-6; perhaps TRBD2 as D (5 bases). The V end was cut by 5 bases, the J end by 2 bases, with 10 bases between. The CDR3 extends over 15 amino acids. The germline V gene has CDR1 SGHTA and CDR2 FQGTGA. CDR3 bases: TGTGCCAGCAGCGCGCTAGCCGCTGGGGCCAACGTCCTGACTTTC. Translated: CASSALAAGANVLTF.

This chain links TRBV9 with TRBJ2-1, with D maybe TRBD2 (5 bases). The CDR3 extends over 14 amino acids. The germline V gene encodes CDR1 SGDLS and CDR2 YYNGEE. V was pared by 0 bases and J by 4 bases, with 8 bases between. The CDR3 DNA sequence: TGTGCCAGCAGCGTAGGGGGAGAATACAATGAGCAGTTCTTC. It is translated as CASSVGGEYNEQFF.

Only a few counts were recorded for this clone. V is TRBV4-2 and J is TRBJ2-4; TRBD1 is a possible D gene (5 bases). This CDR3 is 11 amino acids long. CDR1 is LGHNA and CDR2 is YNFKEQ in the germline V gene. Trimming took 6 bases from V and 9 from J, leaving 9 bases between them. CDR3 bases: TGTGCCAGCAGGCAGGGCGGCATTCAGTACTTC. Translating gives CASRQGGIQYF.

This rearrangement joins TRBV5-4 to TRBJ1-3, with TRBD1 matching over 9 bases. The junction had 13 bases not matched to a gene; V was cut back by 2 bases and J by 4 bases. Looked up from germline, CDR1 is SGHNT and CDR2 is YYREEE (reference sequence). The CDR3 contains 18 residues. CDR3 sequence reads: CASSFDRGTYQSGNTIYF. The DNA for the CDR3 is TGTGCCAGCAGCTTTGACAGGGGGACTTATCAATCAGGAAACACCATATATTTT.

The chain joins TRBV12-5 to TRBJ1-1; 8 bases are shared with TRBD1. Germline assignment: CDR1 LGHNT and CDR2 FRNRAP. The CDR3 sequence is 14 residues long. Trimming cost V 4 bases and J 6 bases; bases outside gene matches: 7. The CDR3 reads CASGSDRGWSEAFF. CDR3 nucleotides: TGTGCTAGTGGTTCCGACAGGGGATGGTCTGAAGCTTTCTTT.

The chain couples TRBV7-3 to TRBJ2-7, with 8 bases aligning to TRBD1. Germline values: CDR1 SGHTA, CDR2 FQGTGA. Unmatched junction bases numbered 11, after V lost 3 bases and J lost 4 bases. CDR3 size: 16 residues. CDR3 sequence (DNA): TGTGCCAGCAGCTTGGGACAGGAAAATATCAGGTACGAGCAGTACTTC. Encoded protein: CASSLGQENIRYEQYF.

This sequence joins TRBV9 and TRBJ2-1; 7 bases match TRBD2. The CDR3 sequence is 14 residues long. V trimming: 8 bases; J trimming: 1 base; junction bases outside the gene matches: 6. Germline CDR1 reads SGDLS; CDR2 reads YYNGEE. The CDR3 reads CASTREVSYNEQFF. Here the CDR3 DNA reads TGTGCCAGTACACGGGAGGTGTCCTACAATGAGCAGTTCTTC.

CDR3 protein: CASGLVRDQPQHF. The CDR3 DNA reads TGTGCTAGTGGTTTGGTACGGGATCAGCCCCAGCATTTT. This rearrangement joins TRBV12-5 to TRBJ1-5; no firm D call. With 0 bases removed from V and 5 bases from J, the gap between germline ends came to 5 bases. CDR1 LGHNT and CDR2 FRNRAP come from the germline V gene. The CDR3 runs to 13 residues.

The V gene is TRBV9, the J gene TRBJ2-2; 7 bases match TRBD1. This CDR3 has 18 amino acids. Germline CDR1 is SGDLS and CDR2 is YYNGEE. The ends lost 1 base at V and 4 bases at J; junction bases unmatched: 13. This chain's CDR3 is CASSVRRQGPSSTGELFF. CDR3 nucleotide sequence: TGTGCCAGCAGCGTACGAAGACAGGGACCTTCGTCCACCGGGGAGCTGTTTTTT. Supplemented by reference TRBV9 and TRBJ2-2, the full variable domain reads DSGVTQTPKHLITATGQRVTLRCSPRSGDLSVYWYQQSLDQGLQFLIQYYNGEERAKGNILERFSAQQFPDLHSELNLSSLELGDSALYFCASSVRRQGPSSTGELFFGEGSRLTVL.

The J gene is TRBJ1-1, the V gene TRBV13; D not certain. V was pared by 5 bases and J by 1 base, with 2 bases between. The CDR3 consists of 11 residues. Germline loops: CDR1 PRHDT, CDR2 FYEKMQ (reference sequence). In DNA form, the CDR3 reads TGTGCCAGCAGCCAGAACACTGAAGCTTTCTTT. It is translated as CASSQNTEAFF.

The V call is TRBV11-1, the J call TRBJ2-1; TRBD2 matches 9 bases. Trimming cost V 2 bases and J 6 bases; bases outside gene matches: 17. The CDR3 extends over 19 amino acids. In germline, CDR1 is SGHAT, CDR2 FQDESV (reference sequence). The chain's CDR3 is CASSLKVTSGPSGSNEQFF. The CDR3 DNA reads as TGTGCCAGCAGCTTAAAGGTGACTAGCGGTCCTAGTGGGAGCAATGAGCAGTTCTTC. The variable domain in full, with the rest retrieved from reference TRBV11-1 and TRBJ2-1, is EAEVAQSPRYKITEKSQAVAFWCDPISGHATLYWYRQILGQGPELLVQFQDESVVDDSQLPKDRFSAERLKGVDSTLKIQPAELGDSAMYLCASSLKVTSGPSGSNEQFFGPGTRLTVL.

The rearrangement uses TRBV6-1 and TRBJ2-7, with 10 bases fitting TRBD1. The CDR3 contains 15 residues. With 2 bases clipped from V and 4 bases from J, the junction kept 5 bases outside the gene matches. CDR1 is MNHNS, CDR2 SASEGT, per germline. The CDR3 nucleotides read TGTGCCAGCAGTGAACGAGGGACAGGGGTGTACGAGCAGTACTTC. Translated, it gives CASSERGTGVYEQYF.

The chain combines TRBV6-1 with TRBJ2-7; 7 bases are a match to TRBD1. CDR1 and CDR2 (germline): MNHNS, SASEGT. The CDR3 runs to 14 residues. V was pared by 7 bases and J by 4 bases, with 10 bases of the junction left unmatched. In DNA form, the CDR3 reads TGTGCCAGCAATGAGTCAGGGGGAAGGTACGAGCAGTACTTC. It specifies CASNESGGRYEQYF.